This T cell receptor beta chain stems from a study of blood T cell repertoires in COVID-19. Overall study context: COVID-19 samples, acute and convalescent, were from the United States, Italy and Spain. From T cells, B-cell-depleted T cells, or PBMCs came the material, which was cDNA or gDNA.

This clone was recorded once. The CDR3 covers 17 residues. The V gene's germline CDR1 is LNHDA and CDR2 SQIVND (reference sequence). Trimming cost V 5 bases and J 4 bases; bases outside gene matches: 11. As handled by the study authors: Amplified reference gene primers provided the basis for estimating nucleated cell counts. Clones were sequenced by immunoSEQ multiplex PCR, and TCRdb holds only the in-frame ones, with some missing. The V and J calls and the clone size are those of that table, but D and trimming were determined from the DNA. The profile shows approximately 150,000 clones, approximately 87% of them singletons.

Sequenced input: peripheral blood. This sequence joins TRBV19 and TRBJ1-2; 12 bases are shared with TRBD1. The origin of this receptor is a woman aged 50 to 60 with active or convalescent COVID-19. The CDR3 DNA is TGTGCCAGTAGTCCAGCCGGGACAGGGGGCTGGACCTATGGCTACACCTTC. Translated: CASSPAGTGGWTYGYTF.